One sample yielded the 23 T cell receptor beta chains listed below, sequenced in a study of molecular identifiers for immune sequencing clone quantification. TCRdb re-derived calls from the PCR reads in MiXCR, one entry per CDR3 protein. The sample lists approximately 550,000 distinct CDR3 sequences; roughly 23% were seen once. Specimen: naive CD8+ T cells from blood, with Jurkat cell RNA spiked in. Subset specified: FACS-sorted CD8+CD4-CCR7+CD45RA+ naive T cells. These receptors all stem from a human donor in good health. Some libraries in this study had Jurkat cell RNA spiked in.

The chain has TRBV4-1 and TRBJ2-1, with TRBD2 matching 13 bases. This CDR3 has 19 residues. J lost 7 bases, V lost 0 bases, and 12 bases had no gene match. Germline CDR1 and CDR2: MGHRA and YSYEKL. This CDR3 is CASSQEGPLGLAGWNEQFF. The DNA for the CDR3 is TGCGCCAGCAGCCAAGAAGGCCCCCTGGGACTAGCGGGGTGGAATGAGCAGTTCTTC.

The V gene is TRBV7-9, the J gene TRBJ1-2; 7 bases are shared with TRBD1. From germline, CDR1 is SEHNR and CDR2 FQNEAQ (reference sequence). The CDR3 length is 14 residues. The V and J ends lost 5 bases and 10 bases, in that order; junction bases with no gene match: 13. CDR3 coding DNA: TGTGCCAGCAGCCAGACAGGGCCACAGGGTGACTACACCTTC. Translating it yields CASSQTGPQGDYTF.

On this clonotype itself: A much larger clone lies one base from this, so it may be a read error. V usage is TRBV4-1 and J usage is TRBJ1-5; 9 positions agree with TRBD1. Germline V gives CDR1 MGHRA, CDR2 YSYEKL. This CDR3 has 16 residues. The chain's CDR3 is CASSQEGTGSNQLQHF. The CDR3 DNA reads TGCGCCAGCAGCCAAGAAGGGACAGGGAGCAATCAGCTCCAGCATTTT.

A few counts support this clonotype. CDR3 DNA: TGCGCCAGCAGCCAAGCCACAGGGAATGTATACTATGGCTACACCTTC. This gives the protein CASSQATGNVYYGYTF. This chain links TRBV4-3 with TRBJ1-2; D possibly corresponds to TRBD1 (6 bases). CDR1 LGHNA and CDR2 YSLEER come from the germline V gene. The CDR3 consists of 16 residues. V was pared by 1 base and J by 3 bases, with 15 bases between.

As to this clonotype: Just one base apart from a much larger clone, this may be a read error. V and J are TRBV10-3 and TRBJ1-1, with 7 bases matching TRBD1. After removal of 5 bases from V and 3 bases from J, the junction contained 6 bases not matched to a gene. Germline V gene sequence: CDR1 ENHRY, CDR2 SYGVKD. The CDR3 consists of 14 residues. CDR3 nucleotides: TGTGCCATCAGTAGAAAGGGGGCAGACACTGAAGCTTTCTTT. Residues: CAISRKGADTEAFF.

As to this clonotype: The germline gene is not matched at one end of the junction; a read error may be the cause. V gene TRBV11-2 combines with J gene TRBJ1-1; D unclear. The CDR3 sequence is 17 residues long. Germline CDR1 is SGHAT and CDR2 is FQNNGV. The CDR3 DNA reads as TGTGCCAGCGGCTTTGGTGCGTGGTTGGGAGCGAACACTGAAGCTTCCTTT. Translating it yields CASGFGAWLGANTEASF.

The chain carries TRBV19 and TRBJ2-3; either TRBD1 or TRBD2 may supply D (5 bases each). The CDR3 is 12 amino acids. V was trimmed by 9 bases and J by 8 bases, leaving 15 bases between them. Looked up from germline, CDR1 is LNHDA and CDR2 is SQIVND (reference sequence). CDR3 sequence: CASTGLMGTQYF. The CDR3 DNA reads TGTGCCAGCACGGGGCTGATGGGTACGCAGTATTTT.

This clonotype has only a few counts. V usage is TRBV10-3 and J usage is TRBJ1-2; 8 bases are shared with TRBD1. The CDR3 loop spans 14 amino acids. Germline CDR1 and CDR2: ENHRY and SYGVKD. V lost 3 bases, J lost 6 bases, and 6 bases stayed unmatched. CDR3 residues: CAISESGTGDGYTF. For the CDR3, the DNA is TGTGCCATCAGTGAATCTGGGACAGGCGATGGCTACACCTTC.

The chain is built from TRBV19 and TRBJ1-1, with TRBD1 as a possible D gene (6 bases). The CDR3 length is 14 residues. CDR1 is LNHDA, CDR2 SQIVND, per germline (reference sequence). V lost 6 bases and J 0 bases, leaving 11 bases between the germline ends. CDR3 sequence reads: CASRETGVNTEAFF. The CDR3 DNA follows: TGTGCCAGTAGGGAGACAGGTGTGAACACTGAAGCTTTCTTT.

Comments on this clonotype: A much larger clone lies a single base off, so this may be a read error. The chain carries TRBV5-1 and TRBJ2-3, with D hard to call. With 1 base removed from V and 8 bases from J, the gap between germline ends came to 14 bases. Germline V gene lookup returns CDR1 SGHRS and CDR2 YFSETQ. CDR3 size: 14 residues. As DNA, the CDR3 is TGCGCCAGCAGCTTGATAGGGTCCGCAGGTACGCAGTATTTT. Its protein product is CASSLIGSAGTQYF.

This clonotype was counted between two and nine times. This sequence joins TRBV24-1 and TRBJ2-5; D unclear. Trimming stripped 1 base from V and 0 bases from J, with 8 bases between. CDR1 and CDR2 (germline): KGHDR, SFDVKD. The CDR3 covers 15 residues. The DNA for the CDR3 is TGTGCCACCAGTGATTTAGCGACCAACCAAGAGACCCAGTACTTC. Protein: CATSDLATNQETQYF.

This clonotype showed up just a few times. The V and J genes are TRBV27 and TRBJ2-2; D call uncertain. V lost 2 bases to trimming and J lost 3 bases, with 4 bases between them. In germline, CDR1 is MNHEY, CDR2 SMNVEV (reference sequence). CDR3 size: 13 residues. The CDR3 region is CASSLQYTGELFF. DNA for the CDR3: TGTGCCAGCAGTTTACAGTACACCGGGGAGCTGTTTTTT.

This clonotype turned up a few times. The chain links TRBV28 to TRBJ2-2; D unclear. The V end lost 6 bases, the J end lost 5 bases, and 13 bases lay between the germline ends. CDR1 is MDHEN, CDR2 SYDVKM, per germline. CDR3 length: 14 residues. CDR3 amino acids: CASSKGRRTGELFF. In DNA form, the CDR3 reads TGTGCCAGCAGCAAGGGTCGGCGGACCGGGGAGCTGTTTTTT.

In this sample, this clonotype turned up many times. V usage is TRBV14 and J usage is TRBJ1-1; D possibly corresponds to TRBD1 (5 bases). Germline V gives CDR1 SGHDN, CDR2 FVKESK. V shed 3 bases and J shed 4 bases, with 9 bases lying between them. The CDR3 length is 13 residues. The CDR3 DNA sequence: TGTGCCAGCAGCCAGCCAGGGTTCACTGAAGCTTTCTTT. It codes for CASSQPGFTEAFF. Full variable domain (rest looked up from reference TRBV14 and TRBJ1-1): EAGVTQFPSHSVIEKGQTVTLRCDPISGHDNLYWYRRVMGKEIKFLLHFVKESKQDESGMPNNRFLAERTGGTYSTLKVQPAELEDSGVYFCASSQPGFTEAFFGQGTRLTVV.

This chain links TRBV4-3 with TRBJ2-7, with 13 bases matching TRBD2. Looked up from germline, CDR1 is LGHNA and CDR2 is YSLEER. This CDR3 comprises 16 residues. V lost 4 bases and J lost 3; bases outside the gene matches: 6. CDR3 nucleotide sequence: TGCGCCAGCAGCCCGGGACTAGCGGGACGGGGCTACGAGCAGTACTTC. As protein: CASSPGLAGRGYEQYF.

This clonotype was detected ten times or more. V and J are TRBV11-2 and TRBJ1-1; D perhaps matches TRBD1 (6 bases). The ends were cut back, 0 bases at V and 1 base at J, with 9 bases in the middle. The CDR3 consists of 15 residues. Germline lookup yields CDR1 SGHAT and CDR2 FQNNGV. The CDR3 loop reads CASSLDYRENTEAFF. For the CDR3, the DNA is TGTGCCAGCAGCTTAGATTACAGGGAGAACACTGAAGCTTTCTTT.

In its sample, this clonotype was seen many times. This chain's CDR3 is CASSPTTVRVPYEQYF. The CDR3 region has the DNA TGTGCCAGCAGCCCGACGACGGTCAGGGTACCCTACGAGCAGTACTTC. The chain joins TRBV7-9 to TRBJ2-7, with D tentatively TRBD1 (5 bases). Germline values: CDR1 SEHNR, CDR2 FQNEAQ (reference sequence). V dropped 5 bases and J dropped 2 bases, with 19 bases sitting between them. This CDR3 is 16 amino acids long.

This clonotype occurred many times. An end of the junction does not agree with germline; a read error may underlie this. The rearrangement links TRBV7-9 to TRBJ1-2; 8 nucleotides line up with TRBD1. In germline, CDR1 is SEHNR, CDR2 FQNEAQ (reference sequence). This CDR3 region has 13 residues. The CDR3, as DNA: TGTGCCAGCAGCCCAGGGACAGGTCGGGGAGGAGCCTTC. Translated: CASSPGTGRGGAF.

The chain couples TRBV4-3 to TRBJ2-7; 8 bases are a match to TRBD1. The CDR3 totals 16 residues. With 0 bases clipped from V and 3 bases from J, the junction kept 7 bases outside the gene matches. CDR1 and CDR2 from the germline V gene are LGHNA and YSLEER. The CDR3 here is CASSQDLGQGIYEQYF. The CDR3 DNA follows: TGCGCCAGCAGCCAAGACCTAGGACAGGGAATCTACGAGCAGTACTTC.

As regards this clonotype: It may be a read error: a sequence one base away is much more abundant. The chain employs TRBV7-7 and TRBJ2-5; either TRBD1 or TRBD2 may supply D (5 bases each). This CDR3 contains 14 residues. CDR1 is SSHAT, CDR2 FNYEAQ, per germline (reference sequence). CDR3 region: CAGSSWGLTETQYF. The CDR3 coding sequence is TGTGCTGGCAGCTCGTGGGGGTTAACAGAGACCCAGTACTTC.

V usage is TRBV6-6 and J usage is TRBJ1-4; D unresolved. The CDR3 spans 12 residues. Germline CDR1 reads MNHNY; CDR2 reads SVGAGI (reference sequence). Trimming took off 7 bases at V and 7 bases at J, with 10 bases between the two ends. The DNA of the CDR3 is TGTGCCAGCACAGGCGAAGGTGAAAAACTGTTTTTT. Encoded protein: CASTGEGEKLFF.

This chain uses TRBV10-2 with TRBJ1-1; D gene uncertain. The CDR3 is 15 amino acids. The V gene lost 3 bases and the J gene lost 0 bases, with 11 bases spanning the gap. Germline V gene data show CDR1 as WSHSY and CDR2 as SAAADI. CDR3 loop: CASSDPYGMNTEAFF. The CDR3, as DNA: TGCGCCAGCAGTGACCCATACGGCATGAACACTGAAGCTTTCTTT.

In this sample, this clonotype turned up a few times. This rearrangement joins TRBV9 to TRBJ2-5, with TRBD2 identical over 7 bases. The CDR3 is 14 residues long. CDR1 is SGDLS, CDR2 YYNGEE, per germline. J lost 1 base, V lost 7 bases, and 7 bases had no gene match. The CDR3 here is CASSPSGFQETQYF. CDR3 DNA: TGTGCCAGCTCTCCTAGCGGATTCCAAGAGACCCAGTACTTC.